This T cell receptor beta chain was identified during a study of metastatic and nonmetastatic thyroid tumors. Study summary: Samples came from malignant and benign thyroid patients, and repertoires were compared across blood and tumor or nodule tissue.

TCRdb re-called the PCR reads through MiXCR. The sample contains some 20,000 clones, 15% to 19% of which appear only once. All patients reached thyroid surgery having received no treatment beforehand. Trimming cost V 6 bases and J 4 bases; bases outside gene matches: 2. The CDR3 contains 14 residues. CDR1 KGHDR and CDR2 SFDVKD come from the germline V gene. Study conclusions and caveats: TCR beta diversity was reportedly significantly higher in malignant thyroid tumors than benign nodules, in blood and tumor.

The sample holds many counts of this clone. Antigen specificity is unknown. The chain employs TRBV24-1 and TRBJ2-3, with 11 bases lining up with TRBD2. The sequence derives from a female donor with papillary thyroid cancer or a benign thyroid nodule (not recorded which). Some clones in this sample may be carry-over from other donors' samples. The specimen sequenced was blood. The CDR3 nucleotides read TGTGCCACCAGTATAGCGGGAGGGGCAGATACGCAGTATTTT. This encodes CATSIAGGADTQYF.